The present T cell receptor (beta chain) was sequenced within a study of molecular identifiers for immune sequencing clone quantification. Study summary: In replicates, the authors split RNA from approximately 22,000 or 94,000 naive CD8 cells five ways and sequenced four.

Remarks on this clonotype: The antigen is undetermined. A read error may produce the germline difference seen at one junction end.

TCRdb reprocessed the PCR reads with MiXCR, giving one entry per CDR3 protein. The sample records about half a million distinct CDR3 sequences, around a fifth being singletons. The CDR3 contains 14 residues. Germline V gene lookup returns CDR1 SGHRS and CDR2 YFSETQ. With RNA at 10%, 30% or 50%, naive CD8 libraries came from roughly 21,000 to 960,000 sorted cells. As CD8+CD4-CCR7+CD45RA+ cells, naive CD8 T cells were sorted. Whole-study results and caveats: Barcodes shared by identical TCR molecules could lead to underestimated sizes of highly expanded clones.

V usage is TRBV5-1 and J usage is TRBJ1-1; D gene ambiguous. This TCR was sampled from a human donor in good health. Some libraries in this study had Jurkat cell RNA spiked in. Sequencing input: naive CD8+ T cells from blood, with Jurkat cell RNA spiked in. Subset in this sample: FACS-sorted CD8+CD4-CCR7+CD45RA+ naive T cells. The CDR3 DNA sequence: TGCACCAGCAGCTTGGTTTGGGGGAACACTGAAGCTTTCTTT. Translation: CTSSLVWGNTEAFF.